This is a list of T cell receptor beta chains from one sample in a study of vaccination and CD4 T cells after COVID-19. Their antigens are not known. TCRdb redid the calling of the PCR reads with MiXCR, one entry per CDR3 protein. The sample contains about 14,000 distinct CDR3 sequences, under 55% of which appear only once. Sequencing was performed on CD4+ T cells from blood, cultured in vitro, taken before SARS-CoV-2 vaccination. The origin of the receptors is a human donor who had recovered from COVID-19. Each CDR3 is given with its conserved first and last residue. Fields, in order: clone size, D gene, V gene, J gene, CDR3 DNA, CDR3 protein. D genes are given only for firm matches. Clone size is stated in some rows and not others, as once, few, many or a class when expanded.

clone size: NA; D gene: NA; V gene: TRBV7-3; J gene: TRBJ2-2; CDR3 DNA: TGTGCCAGCAGCTTACGGCCAGGGGTCACCGGGGAGCTGTTTTTT; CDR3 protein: CASSLRPGVTGELFF
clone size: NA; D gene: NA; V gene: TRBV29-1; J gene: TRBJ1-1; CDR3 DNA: TGCAGCGCCCGGAGTAACACTGAAGCTTTCTTT; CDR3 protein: CSARSNTEAFF
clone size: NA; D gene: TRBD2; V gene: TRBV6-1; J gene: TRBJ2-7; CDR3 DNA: TGTGCCAGCAGCTCTAGCGGGAGGGCGGTCTACGAGCAGTACTTC; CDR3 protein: CASSSSGRAVYEQYF
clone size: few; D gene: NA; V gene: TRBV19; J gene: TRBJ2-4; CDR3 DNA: TGTGCCAGTAGTATAGATCCACCGCCAGGAAACATTCAGTACTTC; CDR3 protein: CASSIDPPPGNIQYF
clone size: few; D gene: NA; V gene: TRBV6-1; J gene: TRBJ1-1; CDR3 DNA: TGTGCCAGCAGTGTGGGCAGGGGACCCACTGAAGCTTTCTTT; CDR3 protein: CASSVGRGPTEAFF
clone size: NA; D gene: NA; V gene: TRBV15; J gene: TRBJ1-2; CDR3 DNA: TGTGCCACCAGCAGAGGGGATAGGGTACAGAGCTATGGCTACACCTTC; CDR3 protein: CATSRGDRVQSYGYTF
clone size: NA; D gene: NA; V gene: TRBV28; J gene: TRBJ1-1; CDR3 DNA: TGTGCCAGCAGTTTAGCGGGAGCTGGGACGAACACTGAAGCTTTCTTT; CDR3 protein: CASSLAGAGTNTEAFF
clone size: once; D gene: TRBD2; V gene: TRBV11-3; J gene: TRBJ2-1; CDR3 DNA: TGTGCCAGCAGCTTAAGCCTAGCGGGGGCGAGGGAGCAGTTCTTC; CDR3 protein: CASSLSLAGAREQFF
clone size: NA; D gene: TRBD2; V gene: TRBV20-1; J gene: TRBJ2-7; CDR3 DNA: TGCAGTGCTAGCGGGACTAGCGGGGGGGTCTCCTACGAGCAGTACTTC; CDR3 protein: CSASGTSGGVSYEQYF
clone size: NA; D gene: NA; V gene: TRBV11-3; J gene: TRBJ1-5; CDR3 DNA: TGTGCCAGCAGCTTAGGAGCAGACCAGCCCCAGCATTTT; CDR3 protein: CASSLGADQPQHF
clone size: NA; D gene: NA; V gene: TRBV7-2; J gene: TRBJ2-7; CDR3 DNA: TGTGCCAGCAGCCTAGACGGGGACTCCTACGAGCAGTACTTC; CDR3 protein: CASSLDGDSYEQYF
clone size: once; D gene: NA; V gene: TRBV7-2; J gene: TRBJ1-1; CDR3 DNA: TGTGCCAGCATGTCCGGCGGGGGGGGGAACACTGAAGCTTTCTTT; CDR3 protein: CASMSGGGGNTEAFF
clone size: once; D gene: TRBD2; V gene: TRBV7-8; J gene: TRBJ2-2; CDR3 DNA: TGTGCCAGCAGCTTAGAGCTAGCGGGGACGGGCACCGGGGAGCTGTTTTTT; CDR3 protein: CASSLELAGTGTGELFF
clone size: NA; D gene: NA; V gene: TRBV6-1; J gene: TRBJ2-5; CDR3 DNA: TGTGCCAGTGGGAGGCAAGAGACCCAGTACTTC; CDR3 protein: CASGRQETQYF
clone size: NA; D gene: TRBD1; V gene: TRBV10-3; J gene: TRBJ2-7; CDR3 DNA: TGTGCCAGCAGTCACTCTGGACAGGACCGCTACGAGCAGTACTTC; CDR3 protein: CASSHSGQDRYEQYF
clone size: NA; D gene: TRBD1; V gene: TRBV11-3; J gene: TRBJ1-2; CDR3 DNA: TGTGCCAGCAGCCGAAGAGGGGGCGACTATGGCTACACCTTC; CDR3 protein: CASSRRGGDYGYTF
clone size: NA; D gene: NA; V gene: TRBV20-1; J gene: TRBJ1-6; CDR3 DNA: TGCAGTGCTAGAGATCGGTCGGTTAATTCACCCCTCCACTTT; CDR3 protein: CSARDRSVNSPLHF
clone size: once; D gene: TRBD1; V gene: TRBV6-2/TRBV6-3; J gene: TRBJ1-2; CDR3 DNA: TGTACCAGCAGGGAGACAGGGGCCCAGGGTGGCTACACCTTC; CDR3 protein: CTSRETGAQGGYTF
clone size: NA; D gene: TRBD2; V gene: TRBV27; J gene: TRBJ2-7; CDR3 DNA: TGTGCCAGCAGCCGAAGGTCTAGCGGGGGATTGCTCGAGCAGTACTTC; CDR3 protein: CASSRRSSGGLLEQYF
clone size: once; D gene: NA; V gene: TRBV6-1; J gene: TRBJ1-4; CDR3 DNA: TGTGCCAGCAGTGGGACTCGACAGGAAAAACTGTTTTTT; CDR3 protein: CASSGTRQEKLFF
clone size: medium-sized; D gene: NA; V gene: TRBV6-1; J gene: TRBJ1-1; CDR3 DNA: TGTGCCAGCAGGCGGACCCTGACTGTAGATAACACTGAAGCTTTCTTT; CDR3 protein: CASRRTLTVDNTEAFF
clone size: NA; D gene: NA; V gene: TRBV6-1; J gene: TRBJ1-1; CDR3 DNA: TGTGCCAGCAAAACGGCGTCGAACACTGAAGCTTTCTTT; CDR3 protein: CASKTASNTEAFF
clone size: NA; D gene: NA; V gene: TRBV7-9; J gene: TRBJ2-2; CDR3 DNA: TGTGCCAGCAGCTTATTTACCTCGAACACCGGGGAGCTGTTTTTT; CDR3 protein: CASSLFTSNTGELFF
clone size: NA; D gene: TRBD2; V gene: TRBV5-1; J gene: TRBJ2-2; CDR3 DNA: TGCGCCAGCAGCTTGGGGACTAGCGGGCCCTCGACCGGGGAGCTGTTTTTT; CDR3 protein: CASSLGTSGPSTGELFF
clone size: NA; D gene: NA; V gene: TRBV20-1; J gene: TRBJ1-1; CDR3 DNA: TGCAGTGCTAGAGGGCCTAAGGTCGACACTGAAGCTTTCTTT; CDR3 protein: CSARGPKVDTEAFF
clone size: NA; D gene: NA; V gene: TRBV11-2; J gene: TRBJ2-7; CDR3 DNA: TGTGCCAGCAGCTTAAATTTCCGGGCCGGGGCCTACGAGCAGTACTTC; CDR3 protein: CASSLNFRAGAYEQYF
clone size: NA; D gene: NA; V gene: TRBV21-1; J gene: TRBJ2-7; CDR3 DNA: TGTGCCAGCAGCACCCCTGAGACAGCTTTCTACGAGCAGTACTTC; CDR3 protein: CASSTPETAFYEQYF
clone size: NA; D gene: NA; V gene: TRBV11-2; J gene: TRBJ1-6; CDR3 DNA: TGTGCCAGCAGCCTGGCGGGAACACCCCTCCACTTT; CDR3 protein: CASSLAGTPLHF
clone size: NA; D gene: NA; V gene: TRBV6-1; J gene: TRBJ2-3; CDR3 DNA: TGTGCCAGCAGTGGATCCGGGACCACAGATACGCAGTATTTT; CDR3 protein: CASSGSGTTDTQYF
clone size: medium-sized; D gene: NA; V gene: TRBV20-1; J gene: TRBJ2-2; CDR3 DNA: TGCAGTGCTAGGGCCGGGGTGGGGGAGCTGTTTTTT; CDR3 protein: CSARAGVGELFF
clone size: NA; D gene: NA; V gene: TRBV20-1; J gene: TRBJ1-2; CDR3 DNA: TGCAGTGCATTGGGTTCCTCGGGGCTTGGCTACACCTTC; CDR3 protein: CSALGSSGLGYTF
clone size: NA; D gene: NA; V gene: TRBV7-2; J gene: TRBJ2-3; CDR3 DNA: TGTGCCAGCAGCTTAACGGGGGCGGGAGATACGCAGTATTTT; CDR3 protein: CASSLTGAGDTQYF
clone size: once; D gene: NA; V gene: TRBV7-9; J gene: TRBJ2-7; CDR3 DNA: TGTGCCAGCAGCTTAGAAGGCGGTTCCGGTTACGAGCAGTACTTC; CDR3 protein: CASSLEGGSGYEQYF
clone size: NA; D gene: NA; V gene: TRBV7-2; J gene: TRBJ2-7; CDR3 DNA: TGTGCCAGCAGCTTCCAAGGGGGGTATTACGAGCAGTACTTC; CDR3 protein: CASSFQGGYYEQYF
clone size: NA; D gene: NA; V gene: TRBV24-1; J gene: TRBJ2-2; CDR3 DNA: TGTGCCACCAGTGATTTGCTCGGGGAGCTGTTTTTT; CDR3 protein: CATSDLLGELFF
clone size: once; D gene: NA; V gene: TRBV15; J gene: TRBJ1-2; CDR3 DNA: TGTGCCACCAGCAGAGAGGGTAGGGGCGACCTGGGAGGCTACACCTTC; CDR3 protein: CATSREGRGDLGGYTF
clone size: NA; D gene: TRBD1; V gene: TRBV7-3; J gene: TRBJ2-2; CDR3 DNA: TGTGCCAGCAGCCCGATCCCGGGACAGACCGGGGAGCTGTTTTTT; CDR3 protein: CASSPIPGQTGELFF
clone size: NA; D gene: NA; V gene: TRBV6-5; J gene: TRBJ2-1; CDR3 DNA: TGTGCCAGCAGTTCCAAGGGGCCTAGCTCCTACAATGAGCAGTTCTTC; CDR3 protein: CASSSKGPSSYNEQFF
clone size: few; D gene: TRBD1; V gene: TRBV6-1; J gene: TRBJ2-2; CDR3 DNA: TGTGCCAGCAGGCTCGGCGGGACAGGGGCCACCGGGGAGCTGTTTTTT; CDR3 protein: CASRLGGTGATGELFF
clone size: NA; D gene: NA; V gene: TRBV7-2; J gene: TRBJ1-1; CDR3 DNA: TGTGCCAGCAGCTTATTTGATCCTTTCGGGGGGGACTCGAACACTGAAGCTTTCTTT; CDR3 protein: CASSLFDPFGGDSNTEAFF
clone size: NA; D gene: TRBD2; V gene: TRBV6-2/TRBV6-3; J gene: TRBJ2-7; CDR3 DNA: TGTGCCAGCAGGGATAGCGGGGGCCCATCGGAGGAGCAGTACTTC; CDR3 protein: CASRDSGGPSEEQYF
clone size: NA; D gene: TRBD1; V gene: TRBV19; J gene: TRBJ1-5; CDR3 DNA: TGTGCCAGTAAGGCCCAAGACAGGGGGCGCGTCAATCAGCCCCAGCATTTT; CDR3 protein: CASKAQDRGRVNQPQHF
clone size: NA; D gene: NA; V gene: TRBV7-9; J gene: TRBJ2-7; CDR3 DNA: TGTGCCAGCAGCGCTAGCCCACAGGGAGGGGGCTACGAGCAGTACTTC; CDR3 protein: CASSASPQGGGYEQYF
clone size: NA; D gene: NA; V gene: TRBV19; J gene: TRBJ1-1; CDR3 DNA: TGTGCCAGTAGTATCGCCGCGGGGGGGAACACTGAAGCTTTCTTT; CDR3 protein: CASSIAAGGNTEAFF
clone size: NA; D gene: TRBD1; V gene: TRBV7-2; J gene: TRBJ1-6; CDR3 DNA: TGTGCCAGCAGCTTAGCGCAGGCAGGGGGGAATTCACCCCTCCACTTT; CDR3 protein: CASSLAQAGGNSPLHF
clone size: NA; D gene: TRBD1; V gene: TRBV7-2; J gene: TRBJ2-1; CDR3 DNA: TGTGCCAGCAGCTTAGATGGGACAGGGGTCTACAATGAGCAGTTCTTC; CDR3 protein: CASSLDGTGVYNEQFF
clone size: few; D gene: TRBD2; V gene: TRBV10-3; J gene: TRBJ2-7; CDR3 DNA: TGTGCCATCAGTGGGGCGGGGGCCTACGAGCAGTACTTC; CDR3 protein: CAISGAGAYEQYF
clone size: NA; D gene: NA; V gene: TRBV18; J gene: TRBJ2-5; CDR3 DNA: TGTGCCAGCTCGACCCGGGACGGGGGCGGAGAGACCCAGTACTTC; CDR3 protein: CASSTRDGGGETQYF
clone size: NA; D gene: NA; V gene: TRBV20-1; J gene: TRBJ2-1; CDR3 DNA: TGCAGTGCTAGTGGGGTAGATTTGTATGAGCAGTTCTTC; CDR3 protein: CSASGVDLYEQFF
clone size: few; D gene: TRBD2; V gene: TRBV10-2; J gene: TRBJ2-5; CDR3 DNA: TGCGCCAGCAGAGTGGCGGGGGGGAGGGAGACCCAGTACTTC; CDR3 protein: CASRVAGGRETQYF
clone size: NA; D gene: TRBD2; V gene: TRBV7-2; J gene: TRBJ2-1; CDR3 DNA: TGTGCCAGCAGCTTAGCCTCCCCACTAGCGGGGGGGCAGGATAGGTTCTTC; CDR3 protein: CASSLASPLAGGQDRFF
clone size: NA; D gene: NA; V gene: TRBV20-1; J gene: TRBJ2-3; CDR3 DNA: TGCAGTGCTAGAGACTCCATTTCCACAGATACGCAGTATTTT; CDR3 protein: CSARDSISTDTQYF
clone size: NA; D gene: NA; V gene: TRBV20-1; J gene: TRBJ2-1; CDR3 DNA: TGCAGTGCTAGACCCCCGGGGATCAACAATGAGCAGTTCTTC; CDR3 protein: CSARPPGINNEQFF
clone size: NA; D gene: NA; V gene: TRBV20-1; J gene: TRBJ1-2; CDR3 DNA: TGCAGTGCTGGAGCGGGGAGGGGGAGGATTGGCTACACCTTC; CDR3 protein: CSAGAGRGRIGYTF